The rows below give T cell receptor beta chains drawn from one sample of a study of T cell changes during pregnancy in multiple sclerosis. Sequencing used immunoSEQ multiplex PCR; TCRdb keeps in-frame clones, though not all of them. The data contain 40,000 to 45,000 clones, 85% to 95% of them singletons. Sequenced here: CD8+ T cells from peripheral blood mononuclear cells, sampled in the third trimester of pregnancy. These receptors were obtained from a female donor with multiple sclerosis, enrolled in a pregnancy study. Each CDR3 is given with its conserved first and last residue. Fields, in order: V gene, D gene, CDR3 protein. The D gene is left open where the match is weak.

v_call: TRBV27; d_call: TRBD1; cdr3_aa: CASRPGQVETQYF
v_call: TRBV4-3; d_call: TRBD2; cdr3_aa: CASSQDPESGGVAYEQYF
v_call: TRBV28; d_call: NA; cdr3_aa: CASSLPVQPQHF
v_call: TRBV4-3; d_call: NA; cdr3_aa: CASSQGDRLYEQYF
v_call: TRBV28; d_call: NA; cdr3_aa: CASSLVGGSGVEQYF
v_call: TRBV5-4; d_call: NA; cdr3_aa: CASSLEGRPYGYTF
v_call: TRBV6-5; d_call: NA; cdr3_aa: CASSYSGTDTQYF
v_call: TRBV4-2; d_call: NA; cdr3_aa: CASSQTYWRTANTGELFF
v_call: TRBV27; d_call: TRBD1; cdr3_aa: CASSPDRGGETQYF
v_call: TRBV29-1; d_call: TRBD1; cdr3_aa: CSVVTGSGPQHF